This TCR beta chain was sequenced for a study of blood T cell repertoires in COVID-19. Study-wide context: Spain, Italy and the United States supplied samples that represented acute and convalescent COVID-19. The cDNA or gDNA used as material had been derived from T cells, B-cell-depleted T cells, or PBMCs.

Per the original data handling: The authors estimated nucleated cell counts from reference gene primer amplification. Data came from immunoSEQ multiplex PCR; TCRdb stores just in-frame clones and leaves some out. D and trimming come from the DNA, and the V and J calls and clone size come from that table. Counted here are approximately 47,000 clones, around 84% occurring once; the ten biggest clones make up about 3%. The CDR3 runs 15 residues. The trim removed 4 bases at V and 2 bases at J, leaving 1 base unmatched. In germline, CDR1 is SEHNR, CDR2 FQNEAQ (reference sequence). Patients of the Seattle cohort, enrolled during active infection, were followed longitudinally.

The source is a woman older than 75 with COVID-19, enrolled during active disease. The gene calls are TRBV7-9 and TRBJ2-5, with 13 bases that match TRBD2. The specimen was peripheral blood. The CDR3 nucleotides are TGTGCCAGCAGCTGGACTAGCGGGGGACAAGAGACCCAGTACTTC. Its protein product is CASSWTSGGQETQYF.